This TCR beta chain originates from a study of human T cells and chemical hapten exposure. Study-wide background: An approximately 2 cm by approximately 2 cm inner upper arm patch received 2% DPC for sensitization.

Regarding the study as a whole: After DPC sensitization, TCRs above 1 in 1000 frequency showed no change. Alopecia affecting every donor means their immune response may not match healthy people's.

In regard to this clonotype: What it binds is not known.

Time point noted: patch test 3, about 24 weeks after DPC sensitization. Treatment reported: therapeutic diphenylcyclopropenone sensitization with weekly scalp DPC. The CDR3 consists of 14 residues. V was clipped by 6 bases and J by 1 base, with 12 bases between them. Germline V lookup: CDR1 SGHVS, CDR2 FNYEAQ. The library gave individual cDNA molecules unique molecular identifiers. TCRdb ran MiXCR on the RACE reads and lists one entry per CDR3 protein. The table includes roughly 200,000 distinct CDR3 sequences, approximately 24% detected once. The sequencing used whole blood, collected in connection with sensitization to the hapten diphenylcyclopropenone (DPC). This TCR was sampled from a woman in her 40s with alopecia areata. Some clones in this sample may be carry-over from other donors' samples. The chain is built from TRBV7-6 and TRBJ1-1, with D hard to call. The DNA for the CDR3 is TGTGCCAGCAGACCCGACCAGACGAACACTGAAGCTTTCTTT. This encodes CASRPDQTNTEAFF.